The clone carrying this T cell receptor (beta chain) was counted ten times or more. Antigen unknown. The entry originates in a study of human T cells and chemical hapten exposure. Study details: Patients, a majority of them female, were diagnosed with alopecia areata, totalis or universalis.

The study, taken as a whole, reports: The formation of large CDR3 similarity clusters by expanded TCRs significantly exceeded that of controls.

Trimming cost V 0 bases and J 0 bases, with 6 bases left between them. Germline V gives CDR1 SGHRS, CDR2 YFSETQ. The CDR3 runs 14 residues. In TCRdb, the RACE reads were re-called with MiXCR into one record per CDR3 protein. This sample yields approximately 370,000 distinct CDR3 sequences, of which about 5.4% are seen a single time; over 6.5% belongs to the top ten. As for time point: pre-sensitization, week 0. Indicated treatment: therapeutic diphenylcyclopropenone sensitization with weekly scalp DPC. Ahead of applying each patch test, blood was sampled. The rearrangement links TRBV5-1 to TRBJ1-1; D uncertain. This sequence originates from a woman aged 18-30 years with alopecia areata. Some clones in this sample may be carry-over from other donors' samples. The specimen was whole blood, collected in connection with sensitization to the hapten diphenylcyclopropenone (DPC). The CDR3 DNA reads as TGCGCCAGCAGCTTGGCAGGTATGAACACTGAAGCTTTCTTT. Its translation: CASSLAGMNTEAFF.